The 28 T cell receptor beta chains below come from one sample, sequenced in a study of T cell responses to AZD1222 COVID-19 vaccine. Sequenced by immunoSEQ multiplex PCR; TCRdb stores in-frame clones only, minus some. The sample holds around 130,000 clones, approximately 93% seen once. The sample here was peripheral blood, taken on day 0 of AZD1222 vaccination. The receptor source for this set is an adult in good health.

This chain joins TRBV5-5 and TRBJ2-3, with 8 bases fitting TRBD2. CDR1 and CDR2 from the germline V gene are SGHKS and YYEKEE (reference sequence). Germline trimming cut 3 bases from V and 4 bases from J; bases unmatched to any gene: 7. The CDR3 has 15 amino acids. The CDR3 nucleotides read TGTGCCAGCAGCTCCCAGCGGGAGCGGGCAGATACGCAGTATTTT. It codes for CASSSQRERADTQYF.

This rearrangement joins TRBV7-5 to TRBJ1-2. TRBV7-5 has pseudogene status. The CDR3 has 10 amino acids. Here the CDR3 DNA reads TGTGCCACCAAACTAAAGGGCTACACCTTC. Translation gives CATKLKGYTF.

The chain has TRBV29-1 and TRBJ2-2, with TRBD1 matching over 9 bases. The CDR3 sequence is 14 residues long. With V trimmed by 7 bases and J by 7 bases, 10 bases remained unmatched. Germline loops: CDR1 SQVTM, CDR2 ANQGSEA. The CDR3 DNA reads as TGCAGCGGAATTAAGACAGGGGGAGACGGGGAGCTGTTTTTT. Residues: CSGIKTGGDGELFF.

The chain employs TRBV7-9 and TRBJ1-3; D uncertain. The CDR3 is 14 amino acids. Germline V CDR1 and CDR2: SEHNR, FQNEAQ (reference sequence). V was cut by 1 base and J by 2 bases, with 6 bases left in between. The CDR3 spells CASSLVRAGNTIYF. The CDR3 bases are TGTGCCAGCAGCTTAGTCCGGGCTGGAAACACCATATATTTT.

The chain links TRBV11-2 to TRBJ2-1, with TRBD2 matching over 13 bases. Germline V CDR1 and CDR2: SGHAT, FQNNGV. V was pared by 3 bases and J by 7 bases, with 3 bases of the junction left unmatched. This CDR3 is built from 15 residues. CDR3 sequence: CASSFSGLAGNEQFF. CDR3 in DNA: TGTGCCAGCAGCTTTTCGGGACTAGCGGGAAATGAGCAGTTCTTC.

The rearrangement joins TRBV6-7 to TRBJ1-6; the D gene is possibly TRBD1 (5 bases). TRBV6-7 is classed as an ORF, of uncertain function. The germline V and J ends were trimmed by 2 bases and 11 bases, with 10 bases remaining between them. The CDR3 length is 13 residues. DNA for the CDR3: TGTGCCAGCAGTTACATATGGGGGACACCCCTCCACTTT. It is translated as CASSYIWGTPLHF.

The V gene is TRBV2, the J gene TRBJ1-4; D is uncertain. The CDR3 is made up of 12 amino acids. The V gene's germline CDR1 is SNHLY and CDR2 FYNNEI. V lost 5 bases and J 0 bases, leaving 1 base between the germline ends. DNA for the CDR3: TGTGCCAGCAGTTCAACTAATGAAAAACTGTTTTTT. This sequence encodes CASSSTNEKLFF.

The gene calls are TRBV5-8 and TRBJ2-7; unclear D gene. Germline V CDR1 and CDR2: SGHTS, YDEGEE. The CDR3 covers 14 residues. The V gene lost 6 bases and the J gene lost 5 bases, with 18 bases spanning the gap. CDR3: CASTPDPFRDEQYF. The CDR3 region has the DNA TGTGCCAGCACCCCGGACCCCTTCCGGGACGAGCAGTACTTC.

A remark on this clone: At one of its ends the junction is not consistent with the germline gene, which may arise from a read error. The chain joins TRBV7-3 to TRBJ2-2, with 10 nucleotides matching TRBD2. The CDR3 contains 23 residues. CDR1 and CDR2 from the germline V gene are SGHTA and FQGTGA. CDR3 sequence (DNA): TGTGCCAGCAGCGTAACACACCTTTCTAGCGGGAGTGTACGGCGATCGAACACCGGGGAGCTGTTTTTT. This encodes CASSVTHLSSGSVRRSNTGELFF.

V is TRBV28 and J is TRBJ1-1; no firm D call. Germline loops: CDR1 MDHEN, CDR2 SYDVKM. V dropped 6 bases and J dropped 1 base, with 3 bases sitting between them. This CDR3 spans 11 amino acids. The CDR3 is CASSRNTEAFF. The CDR3 region has the DNA TGTGCCAGCAGCAGGAACACTGAAGCTTTCTTT.

The genes are TRBV9 and TRBJ2-3, with 9 bases lining up with TRBD1. Germline CDR1 reads SGDLS; CDR2 reads YYNGEE. Unmatched junction bases numbered 6, after V lost 3 bases and J lost 4 bases. The CDR3 contains 15 residues. The CDR3 region is CASSAGQGPPDTQYF. In nucleotides, the CDR3 is TGTGCCAGCAGCGCGGGACAGGGTCCACCAGATACGCAGTATTTT.

The sample holds one count of this clone. The chain has TRBV7-3 and TRBJ2-2, with D perhaps TRBD1 (5 bases). Germline V gene sequence: CDR1 SGHTA, CDR2 FQGTGA. The CDR3 is 14 amino acids. V gave up 2 bases and J gave up 6 bases, with 10 bases separating them. CDR3 sequence reads: CASSLGSGSGELFF. As DNA, the CDR3 is TGTGCCAGCAGCTTAGGGTCAGGGTCCGGGGAGCTGTTTTTT.

The chain couples TRBV18 to TRBJ1-1; 9 nucleotides agree with TRBD1. CDR1 and CDR2 from the germline V gene are KGHSH and LQKENI. The length of the CDR3 is 14 residues. V gave up 8 bases and J gave up 3 bases; unmatched junction bases: 7. CDR3 in amino acids: CASTGQGSDTEAFF. Written as DNA, the CDR3 is TGTGCCAGCACAGGACAGGGGAGTGACACTGAAGCTTTCTTT.

This clone was seen once. The CDR3 nucleotides read TGTGCCAGCAGCCCCGGACTAGCGGAGACAGATACGCAGTATTTT. Translating it yields CASSPGLAETDTQYF. The chain carries TRBV5-4 and TRBJ2-3, with TRBD2 matching over 10 bases. V trimming: 4 bases; J trimming: 3 bases; junction bases outside the gene matches: 5. This CDR3 is 15 amino acids long. CDR1 is SGHNT, CDR2 YYREEE, per germline (reference sequence).

The V and J genes are TRBV7-7 and TRBJ2-3; 8 bases align to TRBD1. The germline V gene has CDR1 SSHAT and CDR2 FNYEAQ (reference sequence). The junction had 4 bases not matched to a gene; V was cut back by 5 bases and J by 0 bases. This CDR3 contains 15 residues. DNA of the CDR3: TGTGCCAGCAGCCCGGGGACAGGAAGCACAGATACGCAGTATTTT. Translated, it gives CASSPGTGSTDTQYF.

The chain carries TRBV9 and TRBJ1-2; D might be TRBD1 (5 bases). This CDR3 region has 14 residues. V lost 4 bases to trimming and J lost 5 bases, with 15 bases between them. Germline V gives CDR1 SGDLS, CDR2 YYNGEE. CDR3 sequence (DNA): TGTGCCAGCAGCTTAGGACACGGCCCTTATGGCTACACCTTC. This gives the protein CASSLGHGPYGYTF.

The chain carries TRBV27 and TRBJ1-6; D remains ambiguous. The CDR3 loop spans 13 amino acids. The germline CDR1 and CDR2 sequences are MNHEY and SMNVEV (reference sequence). Trimming shortened V by 8 bases and J by 4 bases, and 9 bases separated the two germline ends. CDR3 sequence: CASAADYNSPLHF. Here the CDR3 DNA reads TGTGCCAGCGCAGCAGATTATAATTCACCCCTCCACTTT.

The V and J genes are TRBV7-2 and TRBJ1-6; TRBD1 is a possible D gene (5 bases). CDR1 SGHTA and CDR2 FQGNSA come from the germline V gene. The V gene lost 5 bases and the J gene lost 7 bases, with 12 bases spanning the gap. CDR3 size: 14 residues. The CDR3 region has the DNA TGTGCCAGCAGCGCCGGGACGGGCAATTCACCCCTCCACTTT. This encodes CASSAGTGNSPLHF.

V is TRBV5-5 and J is TRBJ1-1; TRBD1 is a possible D gene (5 bases). V was clipped by 0 bases and J by 1 base, with 10 bases between them. The CDR3 totals 15 residues. In germline, CDR1 is SGHKS, CDR2 YYEKEE (reference sequence). In DNA, the CDR3 is TGTGCCAGCAGCTTGGCCGGGGCCGGGAACACTGAAGCTTTCTTT. Its translation is CASSLAGAGNTEAFF.

J is TRBJ1-1 and V is TRBV5-1, with 7 bases identical to TRBD1. The germline V gene has CDR1 SGHRS and CDR2 YFSETQ. The length of the CDR3 is 15 residues. With V trimmed by 4 bases and J by 4 bases, 10 bases remained unmatched. CDR3 sequence reads: CASSREGQWSTEAFF. CDR3 nucleotide sequence: TGCGCCAGCAGCAGGGAGGGACAGTGGAGCACTGAAGCTTTCTTT.

DNA for the CDR3: TGTGCCAGCAGCCCGGCCGGTAACACTGAAGCTTTCTTT. Residues: CASSPAGNTEAFF. The V gene is TRBV5-4, the J gene TRBJ1-1; D gene unclear. V shed 4 bases and J shed 2 bases, with 9 bases lying between them. The germline CDR1 and CDR2 sequences are SGHNT and YYREEE (reference sequence). This CDR3 has 13 residues. Using reference TRBV5-4 and TRBJ1-1 for the parts outside the CDR3, the full variable domain is ETGVTQSPTHLIKTRGQQVTLRCSSQSGHNTVSWYQQALGQGPQFIFQYYREEENGRGNFPPRFSGLQFPNYSSELNVNALELDDSALYLCASSPAGNTEAFFGQGTRLTVV.

The chain recombines TRBV11-2 with TRBJ1-6; D may be TRBD1 (6 bases). Trimming removed 0 bases at V and 0 bases at J, with 12 bases between. Germline CDR1 is SGHAT and CDR2 is FQNNGV. CDR3 length equals 18 residues. CDR3 amino acids: CASSLDNRANSYNSPLHF. The DNA of the CDR3 is TGTGCCAGCAGCTTAGATAACAGGGCTAACTCCTATAATTCACCCCTCCACTTT.

This chain connects TRBV7-3 to TRBJ2-3; tentatively, D is TRBD1 or TRBD2 (7 bases each). The CDR3 loop spans 13 amino acids. Trimming left V 2 bases short and J 8 bases short, with 11 bases between. Germline loops: CDR1 SGHTA, CDR2 FQGTGA. The CDR3 loop reads CASSLQGEGTQYF. The CDR3 bases are TGTGCCAGCAGCTTACAGGGGGAGGGTACGCAGTATTTT.

The chain has TRBV9 and TRBJ2-3, with D perhaps TRBD1 or TRBD2 (5 bases each). CDR3 length equals 15 residues. Germline V gene sequence: CDR1 SGDLS, CDR2 YYNGEE. The ends were cut back, 3 bases at V and 5 bases at J, with 16 bases in the middle. The CDR3 DNA reads as TGTGCCAGCAGCGCCGGGGCTAGCACCAGAGATACGCAGTATTTT. It specifies CASSAGASTRDTQYF.

The chain links TRBV10-3 to TRBJ1-2; 10 bases are shared with TRBD1. The CDR3 has 14 residues. Germline V gene lookup returns CDR1 ENHRY and CDR2 SYGVKD. J was trimmed by 7 bases and V by 7 bases; bases with no gene match: 9. The CDR3 sequence is CAITETGGVSGYTF. The CDR3 DNA reads as TGTGCCATCACCGAGACAGGGGGCGTCAGTGGCTACACCTTC.

The chain couples TRBV25-1 to TRBJ1-5, with TRBD1 matching 9 bases. Germline CDR1 and CDR2: MGHDK and SYGVNS. V was clipped by 6 bases and J by 7 bases; unmatched bases: 7. This CDR3 spans 14 amino acids. The CDR3 DNA is TGTGCCAGCAGCTCACAGGGGGCACGACAGCCCCAGCATTTT. It encodes CASSSQGARQPQHF. The whole variable domain, remainder taken from reference TRBV25-1 and TRBJ1-5, is EADIYQTPRYLVIGTGKKITLECSQTMGHDKMYWYQQDPGMELHLIHYSYGVNSTEKGDLSSESTVSRIRTEHFPLTLESARPSHTSQYLCASSSQGARQPQHFGDGTRLSIL.

The chain couples TRBV5-6 to TRBJ2-7; D possibly corresponds to TRBD1 (6 bases). CDR1 is SGHDT, CDR2 YYEEEE, per germline. V gave up 3 bases and J gave up 2 bases, with 15 bases separating them. The CDR3 is made up of 15 amino acids. The CDR3 reads CASSSLGAFTYEQYF. CDR3 DNA: TGTGCCAGCAGCTCCCTGGGGGCCTTTACCTACGAGCAGTACTTC. The variable domain in full, completed from reference TRBV5-6 and TRBJ2-7, reads DAGVTQSPTHLIKTRGQQVTLRCSPKSGHDTVSWYQQALGQGPQFIFQYYEEEERQRGNFPDRFSGHQFPNYSSELNVNALLLGDSALYLCASSSLGAFTYEQYFGPGTRLTVT.

The chain joins TRBV7-9 to TRBJ2-7, with D perhaps given as TRBD1 or TRBD2 (5 bases each). The V and J ends lost 2 bases and 3 bases respectively, with 11 bases between them. The CDR3 is made up of 14 amino acids. Germline V gene sequence: CDR1 SEHNR, CDR2 FQNEAQ (reference sequence). The CDR3 loop is CASSLSRDGYEQYF. The CDR3 DNA reads as TGTGCCAGCAGCTTATCGAGGGACGGCTACGAGCAGTACTTC.